These 14 T cell receptor beta chains were sequenced from one sample in a study of regulatory T cells in long-lasting Graves disease (dated by TCRdb to about 2021). The sample's time point label is to be understood as: newly diagnosed GD, antithyroid drugs for less than 3 months. For both TCR sequencing and RNA sequencing, RNA was extracted from PBMCs using TRIzol. Receptor amplification or capture employed multiplex PCR. Sequencing instrument: Illumina HiSeq 4000. TCR beta libraries were built with iRepertoire HTBI primers and Arm-PCR amplification of CDR3 regions. The public sequencing data were trimmed at Q25 with fastp and processed into clonotypes with MiXCR by TCRdb, which kept only in-frame beta chains. Each entry is one CDR3 protein sequence, shown with its most common DNA and genes. This sample comprises roughly 380,000 distinct CDR3 sequences, about 14% of them detected only once. The top ten hold 20% to 25% of the sample.

The material was peripheral blood mononuclear cells (PBMCs), obtained at new diagnosis, from a patient treated with antithyroid drugs. The receptors were sampled from a female donor with Graves disease.

This clonotype was seen a handful of times. The chain carries TRBV5-5 and TRBJ2-5; tentatively, D is TRBD2 (7 bases). Germline loops: CDR1 SGHKS, CDR2 YYEKEE (reference sequence). Trimming took off 1 base at V and 5 bases at J, with 15 bases between the two ends. The CDR3 sequence is 15 residues long. The CDR3 protein is CASSLWGGSVETQYF. CDR3 in DNA: TGTGCCAGCAGCTTGTGGGGGGGCTCGGTTGAGACCCAGTACTTC.

This clonotype showed up just a few times. This rearrangement joins TRBV20-1 to TRBJ1-1; 9 bases fit TRBD1. Germline V gives CDR1 DFQATT, CDR2 SNEGSKA (reference sequence). Unmatched junction bases numbered 7, after V lost 1 base and J lost 4 bases. The CDR3 loop spans 15 amino acids. The CDR3 DNA sequence: TGCAGTGCTAGAGTGGGGGACAGGGCCATCACTGAAGCTTTCTTT. The encoded protein is CSARVGDRAITEAFF.

This clonotype was recorded at least ten times. This chain uses TRBV12-3 or TRBV12-4 with TRBJ1-2; D is possibly TRBD1 (6 bases). CDR3 length equals 16 residues. Trimming pared 7 bases from V and 8 bases from J, leaving 26 bases between. The CDR3 DNA follows: TGTGCCAGCAACCCCCCTTGGGACCGGACAGAGAGGGGCTACACCTTC. Amino acids: CASNPPWDRTERGYTF.

With respect to this clonotype: A far bigger clonotype differs at one base, so this is likely a read error. The chain has TRBV5-1 and TRBJ2-3; 8 nucleotides agree with TRBD2. The DNA end favors TRBJ2-1, so the J call may be wrong. This CDR3 comprises 14 residues. Germline CDR1 and CDR2: SGHRS and YFSETQ. Here the CDR3 reads CASSWRGGTYEQFF. CDR3 coding DNA: TGCGCCAGCAGTTGGCGCGGGGGGACGTATGAGCAGTTCTTC.

A note on this clonotype: A far larger clone is one nucleotide away, so this likely arose from a read error. This chain uses TRBV7-2 with TRBJ1-1, with 9 bases matching TRBD1. Germline CDR1 reads SGHTA; CDR2 reads FQGNSA. The CDR3 totals 14 residues. The CDR3 is CACSLQGAYTEAFF. The CDR3 coding sequence is TGTGCCTGCAGCTTACAGGGGGCTTACACTGAAGCTTTCTTT. Filled out from reference TRBV7-2 and TRBJ1-1, the complete variable domain reads GAGVSQSPSNKVTEKGKDVELRCDPISGHTALYWYRQSLGQGLEFLIYFQGNSAPDKSGLPSDRFSAERTGGSVSTLTIQRTQQEDSAVYLCACSLQGAYTEAFFGQGTRLTVV.

The sample holds many counts of this clonotype. The V and J genes are TRBV3-1 and TRBJ1-1; 11 nucleotides align to TRBD1. V lost 3 bases and J lost 4; bases outside the gene matches: 1. Germline V lookup: CDR1 LGHDT, CDR2 YNNKEL (reference sequence). The CDR3 extends over 14 amino acids. The CDR3, as DNA: TGTGCCAGCAGCCAGGGACAGGGGGGCACTGAAGCTTTCTTT. As protein: CASSQGQGGTEAFF.

This clonotype showed up many times. V gene TRBV28 combines with J gene TRBJ1-1; D gene unclear. The CDR3 has 15 amino acids. V lost 4 bases and J 0 bases, leaving 12 bases between the germline ends. Germline CDR1 and CDR2: MDHEN and SYDVKM. The CDR3 sequence is CASSYIGPLNTEAFF. CDR3 in DNA: TGTGCCAGCAGTTATATCGGCCCGTTGAACACTGAAGCTTTCTTT.

This clonotype was found many times. V is TRBV2 and J is TRBJ1-4; TRBD1 might be the D (5 bases). Germline CDR1 SNHLY, CDR2 FYNNEI. Trimming removed 4 bases from V and 7 bases from J, with 19 bases in between. The CDR3 is made up of 16 amino acids. CDR3 sequence reads: CASSGKTRGHREKLFF. As DNA, the CDR3 is TGTGCCAGCAGTGGAAAGACAAGGGGCCATCGTGAAAAACTGTTTTTT.

This clonotype was found many times. The V call is TRBV28, the J call TRBJ2-1; 8 bases line up with TRBD2. The CDR3 length is 19 residues. CDR1 is MDHEN, CDR2 SYDVKM, per germline. The V gene end was trimmed by 3 bases and the J gene end by 8 bases; junction bases not matched to a gene: 21. The CDR3 DNA sequence: TGTGCCAGCAGTTTCATTTCCAGCGGGAGAGATGGGGATAGCGATGAGCAGTTCTTC. Its translation is CASSFISSGRDGDSDEQFF.

This clonotype was detected many times. The rearrangement joins TRBV7-6 to TRBJ2-7; 7 bases map to TRBD2. Trimming at V came to 1 base and at J to 6 bases, leaving 6 bases not matched to a gene. Germline values: CDR1 SGHVS, CDR2 FNYEAQ. This CDR3 contains 14 residues. The CDR3, as DNA: TGTGCCAGCAGCTTAGTTTCCGGCGGGGGCGAGCAGTACTTC. Its translation is CASSLVSGGGEQYF.

This clonotype came up many times. V gene TRBV3-1 combines with J gene TRBJ1-1; D is perhaps TRBD1 (5 bases). Germline-derived CDR1 and CDR2 are LGHDT and YNNKEL (reference sequence). The V and J ends lost 7 bases and 7 bases respectively, with 10 bases between them. CDR3 size: 11 residues. The CDR3 DNA reads TGTGCCAGCACCGGGGGGATTGAAGCTTTCTTT. This encodes CASTGGIEAFF.

A note on this clonotype: A much larger clone sits a single nucleotide away, making a read error possible. This chain connects TRBV6-2 or TRBV6-3 to TRBJ1-2; D unclear. Germline values: CDR1 MNHEY, CDR2 SVGEGT. The CDR3 runs to 15 residues. The V end was cut by 5 bases, the J end by 4 bases, with 17 bases between. Here the CDR3 reads CASSERAVKSYGYTF. DNA of the CDR3: TGTGCCAGCAGTGAACGGGCAGTGAAGTCCTATGGCTACACCTTC.

This clonotype was recorded many times. This chain links TRBV12-3 or TRBV12-4 with TRBJ1-2; D remains ambiguous. V lost 3 bases and J 6 bases, leaving 8 bases between the germline ends. This CDR3 is 12 amino acids long. The CDR3 is CASSFPGNGYTF. CDR3 coding DNA: TGTGCCAGCAGTTTTCCTGGGAATGGCTACACCTTC.

This clonotype was picked up a small number of times. The J gene is TRBJ2-7, the V gene TRBV19, with TRBD1 matching over 7 bases. The CDR3 is made up of 15 amino acids. Germline lookup yields CDR1 LNHDA and CDR2 SQIVND (reference sequence). V trimming: 6 bases; J trimming: 2 bases; junction bases outside the gene matches: 10. CDR3 DNA: TGTGCCAGTAGGGGGAACCGGGACAGACCCTACGAGCAGTACTTC. Translated, it gives CASRGNRDRPYEQYF.